This is a list of T cell receptor beta chains from one sample in a study of Graves' ophthalmopathy and Graves' hyperthyroidism. MiXCR was run by TCRdb on the multiplex PCR reads, yielding one entry per CDR3 protein. The data hold approximately 210,000 distinct CDR3 sequences, with less than 30% observed a single time. The source material was peripheral blood. All receptors come from a man aged 50 or older with Graves' ophthalmopathy. Each CDR3 is given without its conserved first and last residue. Size values are once, few and many counts, or a class for expanded clones, and some rows have none.

>many|TRBV2
ASSELAGYEQY
>NA|TRBV15
ATSRDSQYGYT
>many|TRBV5-1
ASSFQGIGNIQY
>NA|TRBV6-2/TRBV6-3
ASSYSALVGVAF
>many|TRBV6-2/TRBV6-3
ASSYGRNTGELF
>many|TRBV20-1
SARRGGGNQPQH
>many|TRBV5-6
ASSLVSDSGNTIY
>many|TRBV7-8
ASSLKSSGLAYEQY
>NA|TRBV4-3
ASSQDGKNIQY
>NA|TRBV6-2/TRBV6-3
ASTPRGGSSIHQPQH
>many|TRBV7-2
ASSLAGGLETQY
>few|TRBV6-1
ASSEVIGANLYEQY
>NA|TRBV6-1
ASTRGGTREAF
>many|TRBV28
ASSLSAPASGNTIY
>many|TRBV4-1
ASSLRGAGPQETQY
>many|TRBV6-1
ASSEAWSDYEQY
>many|TRBV27
ASSLRGTTYEQY
>many|TRBV7-8
ASSRRGRNGETQY
>many|TRBV7-2
ASSPTNVDYGYT
>NA|TRBV10-3
AISLRLAGNQETQY
>NA|TRBV6-5
ASSYSGPASTTYEQY
>NA|TRBV20-1
SARDLTGKDTEAF
>many|TRBV4-3
ASSQDNGWYYEQY
>many|TRBV28
ASRGVVLAGGWVTQY
>many|TRBV7-9
ASSLARDYEQY